The source of this TCR beta chain is a study of blood T cell repertoires in COVID-19. Clones were sequenced by immunoSEQ multiplex PCR, and TCRdb holds only the in-frame ones, with some missing. This table holds about 87,000 clones, about 90% found once. V lost 3 bases to trimming and J lost 5 bases; unmatched junction nucleotides: 12. Germline CDR1 is SGHDN and CDR2 is FVKESK. CDR3 length: 16 amino acids. The specimen sequenced was peripheral blood. The TCR originated in a man aged 18 to 29 with COVID-19, enrolled during active disease. V gene TRBV14 combines with J gene TRBJ2-5; 7 bases fit TRBD1. CDR3 in amino acids: CASSQTGRGQVETQYF. CDR3 coding DNA: TGTGCCAGCAGCCAGACAGGGAGAGGACAAGTGGAGACCCAGTACTTC.